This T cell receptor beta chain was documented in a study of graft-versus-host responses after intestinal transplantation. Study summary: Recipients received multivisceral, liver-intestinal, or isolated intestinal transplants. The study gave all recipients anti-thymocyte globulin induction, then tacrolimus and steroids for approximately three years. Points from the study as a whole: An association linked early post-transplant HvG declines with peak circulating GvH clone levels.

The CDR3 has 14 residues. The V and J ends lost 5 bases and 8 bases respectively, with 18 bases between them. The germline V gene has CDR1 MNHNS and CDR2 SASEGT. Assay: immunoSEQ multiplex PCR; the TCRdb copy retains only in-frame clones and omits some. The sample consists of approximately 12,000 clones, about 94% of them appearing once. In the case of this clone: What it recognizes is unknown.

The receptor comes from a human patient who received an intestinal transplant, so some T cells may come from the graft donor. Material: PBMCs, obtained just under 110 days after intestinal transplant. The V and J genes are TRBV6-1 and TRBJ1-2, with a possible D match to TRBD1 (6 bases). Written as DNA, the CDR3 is TGTGCCAGCAGTTGGACAGCGGGCGCCTCCGGCTACACCTTC. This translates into CASSWTAGASGYTF.